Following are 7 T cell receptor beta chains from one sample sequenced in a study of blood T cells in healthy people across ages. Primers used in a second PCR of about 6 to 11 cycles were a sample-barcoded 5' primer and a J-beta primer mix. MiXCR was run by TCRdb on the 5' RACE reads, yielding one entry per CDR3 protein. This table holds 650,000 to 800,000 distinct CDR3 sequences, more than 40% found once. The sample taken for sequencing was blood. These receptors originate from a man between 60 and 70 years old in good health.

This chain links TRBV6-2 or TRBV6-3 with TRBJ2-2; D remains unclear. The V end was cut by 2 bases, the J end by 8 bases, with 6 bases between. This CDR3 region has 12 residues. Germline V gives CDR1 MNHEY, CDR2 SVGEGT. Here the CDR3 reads CASSYTQGELFF. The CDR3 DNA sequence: TGTGCCAGCAGTTACACCCAGGGGGAGCTGTTTTTT.

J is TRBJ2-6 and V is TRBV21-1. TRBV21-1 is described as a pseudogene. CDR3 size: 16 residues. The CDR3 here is CASSKGTDSGANVLTF. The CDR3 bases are TGTGCCAGCAGCAAAGGAACAGACTCTGGGGCCAACGTCCTGACTTTC.

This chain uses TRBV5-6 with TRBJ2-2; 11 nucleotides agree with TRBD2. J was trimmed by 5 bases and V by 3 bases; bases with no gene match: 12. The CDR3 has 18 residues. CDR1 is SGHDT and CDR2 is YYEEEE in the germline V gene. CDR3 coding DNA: TGTGCCAGCAGCTCTTGGTACCTAGCGGGGGGCCCAACCGGGGAGCTGTTTTTT. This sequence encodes CASSSWYLAGGPTGELFF.

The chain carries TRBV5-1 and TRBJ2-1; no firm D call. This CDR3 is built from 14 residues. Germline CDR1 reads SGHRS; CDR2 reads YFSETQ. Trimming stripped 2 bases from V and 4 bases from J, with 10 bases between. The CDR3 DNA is TGCGCCAGCAGCTTAACTACTAATTACAATGAGCAGTTCTTC. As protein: CASSLTTNYNEQFF. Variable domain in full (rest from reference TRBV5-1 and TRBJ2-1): KAGVTQTPRYLIKTRGQQVTLSCSPISGHRSVSWYQQTPGQGLQFLFEYFSETQRNKGNFPGRFSGRQFSNSRSEMNVSTLELGDSALYLCASSLTTNYNEQFFGPGTRLTVL.

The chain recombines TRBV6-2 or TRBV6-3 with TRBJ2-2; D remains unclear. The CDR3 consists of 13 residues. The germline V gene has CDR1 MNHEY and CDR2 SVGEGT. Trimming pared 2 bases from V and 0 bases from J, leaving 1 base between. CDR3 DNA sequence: TGTGCCAGCAGTTACACGAACACCGGGGAGCTGTTTTTT. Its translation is CASSYTNTGELFF.

The CDR3 coding sequence is TGTGCCAGCAGCTTAATAAGAGGGCCCTCGAAACAGTACTTC. Protein: CASSLIRGPSKQYF. The chain recombines TRBV7-2 with TRBJ2-7; D may be TRBD2 (5 bases). Deletions cut 2 bases from V and 10 bases from J, with 18 bases between. CDR1 and CDR2 (germline): SGHTA, FQGNSA. CDR3 length: 14 residues.

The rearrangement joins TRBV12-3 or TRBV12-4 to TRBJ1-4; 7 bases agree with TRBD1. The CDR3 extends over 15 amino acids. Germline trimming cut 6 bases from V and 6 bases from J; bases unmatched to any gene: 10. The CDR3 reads CASSRRDSGDEKLFF. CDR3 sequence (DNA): TGTGCCAGCAGCCGACGGGACAGTGGAGATGAAAAACTGTTTTTT.